This TCR beta chain comes out of a study of T cells after somatic rescue of genetic block (dated by TCRdb to about 2020). Regarding the study in general: The study assessed how robust, over the long term, a T-cell system was when the system had developed through somatic rescue of a genetic block in T-cell development.

Library prep was done by the immunoSEQ multiplex PCR assay. TCRdb retrieved this table from immuneACCESS and kept in-frame rearrangements only. Not all clones are present; in checked studies, unresolved V genes account for under half, and no reason is known for the remainder. For this sample there are fewer than 150,000 clones; around nine tenths appear just once. The ten biggest clones cover approximately 1.5% of the sample. As concerns this clone: The specificity of this receptor is unknown. No much larger clonotype is one base removed from it; base qualities were not supplied. At the DNA level, this CDR3 is encoded by other sequences in the same sample as well.

Sample: peripheral blood mononuclear cells (PBMCs). The TCR comes from a woman aged 18-35 years.

The CDR3 region reads CASSLGTVNTEAFF. The DNA is as follows: TGTGCCAGCAGTTTAGGGACAGTGAACACTGAAGCTTTCTTT. The rearranged chain carries TRBV28 and TRBJ1-1; 7 middle bases align to TRBD1. As encoded in the germline V gene, CDR1 is MDHEN while CDR2 is SYDVKM. Spanning cysteine to phenylalanine, the CDR3 consists of 14 amino acids. The read is trimmed to its CDR3 DNA, 42 bases read in frame from base 1. V loses 2 bases at its end and J loses 0 bases; junction bases beyond the gene matches: 0.